The entry below describes one T cell receptor beta chain. The antigen remains undetermined. In the original workflow: Junction-only immunoSEQ data arrived without quality scores, meaning filtering differed. Generated by immunoSEQ multiplex PCR, the TCRdb table keeps only in-frame clones and is missing some. The V and J calls and the clone size are those of that table, but D and trimming were determined from the DNA. The sample has some 2,000,000 clones, around 95% seen once. Adult donors, all healthy and HIV-negative, had no recent acute infections or vaccinations. The study drew all its donors from Caucasian adults living in Nashville, Tennessee. This CDR3 comprises 14 residues. Germline lookup yields CDR1 GTSNPN and CDR2 SVGIG (reference sequence). Between the trimmed V and J ends, which lost 3 bases and 1 base, there was a span of 12 bases. These data belong to a study of shared clonotypes between healthy human individuals. Study observations and caveats: Incompleteness in sorted-subset sequencing, despite large depth, was shown by rarefaction.

Sequencing was performed on naive CD4+ T cells sorted from blood. The subset here: CD45RA+ positively selected. The sequence was obtained from a man aged 18 to 30 in good health. This chain connects TRBV30 to TRBJ2-5; no clear D. The CDR3 loop is CAWSPGRTQETQYF. The CDR3 nucleotides are TGTGCCTGGAGCCCCGGACGAACCCAAGAGACCCAGTACTTC.